This entry features one T cell receptor beta chain sequence. The sample originates from a study of blood T cell repertoires in COVID-19. The overall study: Specimens from acute and convalescent COVID-19 originated in the United States, Italy and Spain.

V lost 0 bases and J lost 1, with 6 bases in between. The germline CDR1 and CDR2 sequences are SGHTA and FQGTGA. The CDR3 runs 14 residues. Per the original methods: Nucleated cell counts were estimated from reference gene primer amplification. Here immunoSEQ multiplex PCR was the method, and the copy in TCRdb shows in-frame clones only, minus some. Clone size and V and J calls were adopted from that table, with D and trimming inferred from the DNA. The data contain 95,000 to 150,000 clones, approximately 70% of them singletons. Sequencing was carried out using peripheral blood. This clonotype originated in a human donor with acute or convalescent COVID-19. The donor label of this sample is uncertain. The J gene is TRBJ1-1, the V gene TRBV7-3, with D hard to call. As DNA, the CDR3 is TGTGCCAGCAGCTTAACTGCCGGGAACACTGAAGCTTTCTTT. As protein: CASSLTAGNTEAFF.